This is a list of T cell receptor beta chains from one sample in a study of early T cells in non-severe SARS-CoV-2 infection. TCRdb re-analysed the 5' RACE reads in MiXCR, keeping a single row per CDR3 protein. The top ten clones hold 21% of a sample with 100,000 to 150,000 distinct CDR3 sequences, just under 15% of them seen once. Sequenced sample: whole blood. The receptors come from an adult who was a healthcare worker with PCR-confirmed SARS-CoV-2 infection or an uninfected control (not recorded which). Both conserved end residues are part of each CDR3. D genes are given only for firm matches. Expanded clones are given a class, and other clones once, few, many or no size at all.

CAQKAYGDTQYF	TGTGCCCAGAAGGCATACGGAGATACGCAGTATTTT	-	TRBJ2-3	12	-	TRBV30
CSARTGTAEQFF	TGCAGTGCTAGGACAGGGACGGCTGAGCAGTTCTTC	TRBD1	TRBJ2-1	12	few	TRBV20-1
CASSSAGTLRTEAFF	TGTGCCAGCAGCTCGGCCGGGACACTGAGAACTGAAGCTTTCTTT	-	TRBJ1-1	15	few	TRBV7-2
CASSLGTASTDTQYF	TGCGCCAGCAGCTTGGGGACAGCGAGCACAGATACGCAGTATTTT	-	TRBJ2-3	15	many	TRBV5-1
CASSDLTNYGYTF	TGTGCCAGCAGCGACCTAACCAACTATGGCTACACCTTC	-	TRBJ1-2	13	few	TRBV6-1
CASSSGGSYGYTF	TGTGCCAGCAGTTCGGGGGGCTCCTATGGCTACACCTTC	-	TRBJ1-2	13	-	TRBV6-5
CASSPRTGQGNTIYF	TGCGCCAGCAGCCCTCGGACAGGGCAAGGAAACACCATATATTTT	TRBD1	TRBJ1-3	15	-	TRBV4-1
CSVDGSGGETQYF	TGCAGCGTTGACGGGAGTGGCGGAGAGACCCAGTACTTC	-	TRBJ2-5	13	-	TRBV29-1
CSVASLFSYNEQFF	TGCAGCGTGGCCAGTCTTTTCTCCTACAATGAGCAGTTCTTC	-	TRBJ2-1	14	-	TRBV29-1
CASSSRDGQQETQYF	TGTGCCAGCAGTTCCCGGGACGGGCAGCAAGAGACCCAGTACTTC	-	TRBJ2-5	15	many	TRBV27
CASSQIRDNGEQYF	TGTGCCAGCAGCCAGATCCGGGACAACGGCGAGCAGTACTTC	-	TRBJ2-7	14	-	TRBV3-1
CASSLFDWGNPEAFF	TGTGCCAGCAGCTTATTCGACTGGGGGAACCCTGAAGCTTTCTTT	-	TRBJ1-1	15	-	TRBV7-9
CASKQGGTEAFF	TGTGCCAGCAAACAGGGGGGGACTGAAGCTTTCTTT	TRBD1	TRBJ1-1	12	many	TRBV6-6
CASSVNPMAGTNEKLFF	TGTGCCAGCAGCGTAAATCCAATGGCTGGAACTAATGAAAAACTGTTTTTT	-	TRBJ1-4	17	-	TRBV9
CASTSSGLANEQFF	TGTGCCAGCACGTCCTCAGGACTAGCCAATGAGCAGTTCTTC	TRBD2	TRBJ2-1	14	-	TRBV12-3/TRBV12-4
CSAISGGNTGELFF	TGCAGTGCTATTAGCGGGGGGAACACCGGGGAGCTGTTTTTT	TRBD2	TRBJ2-2	14	-	TRBV20-1
CASSRYEGLTTDTQYF	TGCGCCAGCAGCCGATATGAGGGGCTCACCACAGATACGCAGTATTTT	-	TRBJ2-3	16	-	TRBV4-1
CASSQPGIIGNIQYF	TGTGCCAGCAGCCAGCCAGGGATCATTGGAAACATTCAGTACTTC	-	TRBJ2-4	15	many	TRBV4-2
CASSQEGSGPLRAFF	TGCGCCAGCAGCCAAGAAGGGTCAGGCCCCCTTCGGGCTTTCTTT	-	TRBJ1-1	15	few	TRBV4-1
CSARDGKYTDTQYF	TGCAGTGCTAGGGACGGAAAATACACAGATACGCAGTATTTT	-	TRBJ2-3	14	-	TRBV20-1
CASSLGRANTGELFF	TGTGCCAGCAGTTTAGGCAGGGCCAACACCGGGGAGCTGTTTTTT	-	TRBJ2-2	15	few	TRBV12-3/TRBV12-4
CASSQGIGRAFF	TGTGCCAGCAGCCAAGGAATTGGGAGAGCTTTCTTT	-	TRBJ1-1	12	-	TRBV3-1
CASSLDSLTDTQYF	TGTGCCAGCAGTTTAGACAGTCTCACAGATACGCAGTATTTT	-	TRBJ2-3	14	few	TRBV12-3/TRBV12-4
CASSLDFLNTEAFF	TGCGCCAGCAGCTTGGACTTCCTGAACACTGAAGCTTTCTTT	-	TRBJ1-1	14	-	TRBV5-1
CASNEHDQETQYF	TGTGCCAGCAATGAGCACGATCAAGAGACCCAGTACTTC	-	TRBJ2-5	13	-	TRBV6-1
CASSLQGGDTEAFF	TGTGCCAGCAGTTTACAGGGAGGAGACACTGAAGCTTTCTTT	-	TRBJ1-1	14	few	TRBV6-5
CASSLPMTGTAGAFF	TGTGCCAGCAGCCTCCCCATGACAGGGACGGCGGGAGCTTTCTTT	TRBD1	TRBJ1-1	15	few	TRBV4-2
CASSPGGSWDPPGELFF	TGCGCCAGCAGCCCTGGAGGGTCGTGGGACCCCCCCGGGGAGCTGTTTTTT	-	TRBJ2-2	17	few	TRBV5-1
CSARPLFGYGYTF	TGCAGCGCGAGACCACTATTCGGCTATGGCTACACCTTC	-	TRBJ1-2	13	few	TRBV29-1
CASGRLGTGGPDEQFF	TGTGCCAGCGGGCGATTAGGGACAGGGGGACCCGATGAGCAGTTCTTC	TRBD1	TRBJ2-1	16	-	TRBV6-2/TRBV6-3
CASSDWGRVSGANVLTF	TGTGCCAGCAGTGATTGGGGCAGGGTTTCTGGGGCCAACGTCCTGACTTTC	-	TRBJ2-6	17	few	TRBV2
CSARDLAESSYEQYF	TGCAGTGCTAGAGATCTGGCAGAAAGCTCCTACGAGCAGTACTTC	-	TRBJ2-7	15	many	TRBV20-1
CASSSTDRALTDTQYF	TGTGCCAGCAGTTCGACCGACAGGGCATTGACAGATACGCAGTATTTT	TRBD1	TRBJ2-3	16	-	TRBV6-5
CASSPLGPETQYF	TGTGCCAGCAGTCCTCTTGGACCCGAGACCCAGTACTTC	-	TRBJ2-5	13	few	TRBV12-3/TRBV12-4
CARGQGDQPQHF	TGTGCCAGAGGACAGGGCGACCAGCCCCAGCATTTT	TRBD1	TRBJ1-5	12	few	TRBV12-3/TRBV12-4
CASSMGQAVNQPQHF	TGTGCCAGCAGCATGGGACAGGCGGTCAATCAGCCCCAGCATTTT	TRBD1	TRBJ1-5	15	few	TRBV5-8
CASSYEPGWGNQPQHF	TGTGCCAGCAGTTACGAGCCGGGTTGGGGCAATCAGCCCCAGCATTTT	-	TRBJ1-5	16	-	TRBV6-2/TRBV6-3